Following are 9 T cell receptor beta chains from one sample sequenced in a study of shared clonotypes between healthy human individuals. Generated by immunoSEQ multiplex PCR, the TCRdb table keeps only in-frame clones and is missing some. The top ten hold more than 0.35% of the sample, which has 2 million to 2.5 million clones, approximately 90% seen once. Sequencing was done on a sample of naive CD4+ T cells from PBMCs. The subset here: CD45RA+ positively selected. Source of these receptors: a man younger than 35 in good health. Some clones in this sample may be carry-over from other donors' samples.

This chain links TRBV28 with TRBJ2-6, with a possible D match to TRBD1 (5 bases). The CDR3 loop spans 17 amino acids. Germline CDR1 reads MDHEN; CDR2 reads SYDVKM. The V and J ends lost 4 bases and 1 base respectively, with 14 bases between them. The CDR3: CASSWGRAGSGANVLTF. The DNA for the CDR3 is TGTGCCAGCAGTTGGGGCAGGGCTGGGTCTGGGGCCAACGTCCTGACTTTC.

Regarding this clone: This same CDR3 is encoded by further DNA sequences in the sample. The chain joins TRBV7-9 to TRBJ1-5, with D unclear. Per the germline V gene, CDR1 is SEHNR and CDR2 is FQNEAQ (reference sequence). V lost 1 base and J 4 bases, leaving 5 bases between the germline ends. This CDR3 comprises 13 residues. CDR3 sequence: CASSLDGNQPQHF. The CDR3 DNA reads as TGTGCCAGCAGCTTAGACGGGAATCAGCCCCAGCATTTT.

This clone was detected only once. At the DNA level, this CDR3 is encoded by other sequences in the same sample as well. The chain combines TRBV7-9 with TRBJ1-1; the D is unclear. V lost 5 bases and J 1 base, leaving 8 bases between the germline ends. This CDR3 is 13 amino acids long. Germline V gene lookup returns CDR1 SEHNR and CDR2 FQNEAQ (reference sequence). CDR3 loop: CASSLLQNTEAFF. The DNA for the CDR3 is TGTGCCAGCAGCCTACTGCAGAACACTGAAGCTTTCTTT. The full variable domain, completed using reference TRBV7-9 and TRBJ1-1, is DTGVSQNPRHKITKRGQNVTFRCDPISEHNRLYWYRQTLGQGPEFLTYFQNEAQLEKSRLLSDRFSAERPKGSFSTLEIQRTEQGDSAMYLCASSLLQNTEAFFGQGTRLTVV.

This clone was seen just once. Within the sample, other DNA sequences also encode this same CDR3. J is TRBJ1-2 and V is TRBV28; 11 bases are shared with TRBD1. Trimming took 5 bases from V and 7 from J; bases not matched to a gene: 3. The CDR3 has 13 residues. Germline CDR1 MDHEN, CDR2 SYDVKM. CDR3 DNA sequence: TGTGCCAGCAGTCCGGGACAGGGGGGTGGCTACACCTTC. Translated, it gives CASSPGQGGGYTF.

This chain joins TRBV28 and TRBJ2-2; 10 bases map to TRBD2. Looked up from germline, CDR1 is MDHEN and CDR2 is SYDVKM. CDR3 length: 18 amino acids. With 6 bases clipped from V and 0 bases from J, the junction kept 10 bases outside the gene matches. CDR3 in amino acids: CASRKGASGSANTGELFF. DNA of the CDR3: TGTGCCAGCAGGAAGGGAGCTAGCGGGAGCGCGAACACCGGGGAGCTGTTTTTT.

The J gene is TRBJ2-3, the V gene TRBV14; no definite D call. The CDR3 loop spans 14 amino acids. Germline lookup yields CDR1 SGHDN and CDR2 FVKESK. Between the trimmed V and J ends, which lost 8 bases and 4 bases, there was a span of 16 bases. The CDR3 DNA sequence: TGTGCCAGCGGACGTGGCGGTTTGCCAGATACGCAGTATTTT. Residues: CASGRGGLPDTQYF. The full variable domain, its missing parts supplied by reference TRBV14 and TRBJ2-3, is EAGVTQFPSHSVIEKGQTVTLRCDPISGHDNLYWYRRVMGKEIKFLLHFVKESKQDESGMPNNRFLAERTGGTYSTLKVQPAELEDSGVYFCASGRGGLPDTQYFGPGTRLTVL.

This clone was observed a few times. The gene calls are TRBV18 and TRBJ1-1; 9 nucleotides agree with TRBD1. The CDR3 has 16 amino acids. Germline V gene sequence: CDR1 KGHSH, CDR2 LQKENI. Losses at the gene ends were 8 bases for V and 5 bases for J; bases not matched to a gene: 15. The CDR3 loop reads CASTLGQGSVGTEAFF. The CDR3 nucleotides read TGTGCCAGCACCTTAGGACAGGGGTCTGTGGGAACTGAAGCTTTCTTT.

The chain uses TRBV10-3 and TRBJ2-6; D may be TRBD2 (5 bases). CDR1 is ENHRY and CDR2 is SYGVKD in the germline V gene. V lost 3 bases and J 1 base, leaving 10 bases between the germline ends. The CDR3 runs 16 residues. CDR3 nucleotide sequence: TGTGCCATCAGTGAATTCGGGATATCTGGGGCCAACGTCCTGACTTTC. Protein: CAISEFGISGANVLTF.

V and J are TRBV11-2 and TRBJ2-3; TRBD1 aligns across 9 bases. V was pared by 5 bases and J by 8 bases, with 11 bases of the junction left unmatched. The CDR3 has 15 amino acids. The V gene's germline CDR1 is SGHAT and CDR2 FQNNGV. The CDR3 nucleotides are TGTGCCAGCAGCGGGCCGGGACAGGGTGGGGGTACGCAGTATTTT. It is translated as CASSGPGQGGGTQYF.